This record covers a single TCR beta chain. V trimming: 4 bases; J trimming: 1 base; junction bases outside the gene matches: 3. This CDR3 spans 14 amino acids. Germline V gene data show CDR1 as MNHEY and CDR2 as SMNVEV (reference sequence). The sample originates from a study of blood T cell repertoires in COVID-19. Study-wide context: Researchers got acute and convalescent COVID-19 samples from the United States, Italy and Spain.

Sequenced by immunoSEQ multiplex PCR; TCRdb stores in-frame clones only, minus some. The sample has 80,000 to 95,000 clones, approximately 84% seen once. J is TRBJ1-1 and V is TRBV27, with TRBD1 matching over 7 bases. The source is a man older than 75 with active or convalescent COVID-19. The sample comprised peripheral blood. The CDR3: CASSWDSRNTEAFF. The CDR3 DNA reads TGTGCCAGCAGTTGGGACAGTAGGAACACTGAAGCTTTCTTT.